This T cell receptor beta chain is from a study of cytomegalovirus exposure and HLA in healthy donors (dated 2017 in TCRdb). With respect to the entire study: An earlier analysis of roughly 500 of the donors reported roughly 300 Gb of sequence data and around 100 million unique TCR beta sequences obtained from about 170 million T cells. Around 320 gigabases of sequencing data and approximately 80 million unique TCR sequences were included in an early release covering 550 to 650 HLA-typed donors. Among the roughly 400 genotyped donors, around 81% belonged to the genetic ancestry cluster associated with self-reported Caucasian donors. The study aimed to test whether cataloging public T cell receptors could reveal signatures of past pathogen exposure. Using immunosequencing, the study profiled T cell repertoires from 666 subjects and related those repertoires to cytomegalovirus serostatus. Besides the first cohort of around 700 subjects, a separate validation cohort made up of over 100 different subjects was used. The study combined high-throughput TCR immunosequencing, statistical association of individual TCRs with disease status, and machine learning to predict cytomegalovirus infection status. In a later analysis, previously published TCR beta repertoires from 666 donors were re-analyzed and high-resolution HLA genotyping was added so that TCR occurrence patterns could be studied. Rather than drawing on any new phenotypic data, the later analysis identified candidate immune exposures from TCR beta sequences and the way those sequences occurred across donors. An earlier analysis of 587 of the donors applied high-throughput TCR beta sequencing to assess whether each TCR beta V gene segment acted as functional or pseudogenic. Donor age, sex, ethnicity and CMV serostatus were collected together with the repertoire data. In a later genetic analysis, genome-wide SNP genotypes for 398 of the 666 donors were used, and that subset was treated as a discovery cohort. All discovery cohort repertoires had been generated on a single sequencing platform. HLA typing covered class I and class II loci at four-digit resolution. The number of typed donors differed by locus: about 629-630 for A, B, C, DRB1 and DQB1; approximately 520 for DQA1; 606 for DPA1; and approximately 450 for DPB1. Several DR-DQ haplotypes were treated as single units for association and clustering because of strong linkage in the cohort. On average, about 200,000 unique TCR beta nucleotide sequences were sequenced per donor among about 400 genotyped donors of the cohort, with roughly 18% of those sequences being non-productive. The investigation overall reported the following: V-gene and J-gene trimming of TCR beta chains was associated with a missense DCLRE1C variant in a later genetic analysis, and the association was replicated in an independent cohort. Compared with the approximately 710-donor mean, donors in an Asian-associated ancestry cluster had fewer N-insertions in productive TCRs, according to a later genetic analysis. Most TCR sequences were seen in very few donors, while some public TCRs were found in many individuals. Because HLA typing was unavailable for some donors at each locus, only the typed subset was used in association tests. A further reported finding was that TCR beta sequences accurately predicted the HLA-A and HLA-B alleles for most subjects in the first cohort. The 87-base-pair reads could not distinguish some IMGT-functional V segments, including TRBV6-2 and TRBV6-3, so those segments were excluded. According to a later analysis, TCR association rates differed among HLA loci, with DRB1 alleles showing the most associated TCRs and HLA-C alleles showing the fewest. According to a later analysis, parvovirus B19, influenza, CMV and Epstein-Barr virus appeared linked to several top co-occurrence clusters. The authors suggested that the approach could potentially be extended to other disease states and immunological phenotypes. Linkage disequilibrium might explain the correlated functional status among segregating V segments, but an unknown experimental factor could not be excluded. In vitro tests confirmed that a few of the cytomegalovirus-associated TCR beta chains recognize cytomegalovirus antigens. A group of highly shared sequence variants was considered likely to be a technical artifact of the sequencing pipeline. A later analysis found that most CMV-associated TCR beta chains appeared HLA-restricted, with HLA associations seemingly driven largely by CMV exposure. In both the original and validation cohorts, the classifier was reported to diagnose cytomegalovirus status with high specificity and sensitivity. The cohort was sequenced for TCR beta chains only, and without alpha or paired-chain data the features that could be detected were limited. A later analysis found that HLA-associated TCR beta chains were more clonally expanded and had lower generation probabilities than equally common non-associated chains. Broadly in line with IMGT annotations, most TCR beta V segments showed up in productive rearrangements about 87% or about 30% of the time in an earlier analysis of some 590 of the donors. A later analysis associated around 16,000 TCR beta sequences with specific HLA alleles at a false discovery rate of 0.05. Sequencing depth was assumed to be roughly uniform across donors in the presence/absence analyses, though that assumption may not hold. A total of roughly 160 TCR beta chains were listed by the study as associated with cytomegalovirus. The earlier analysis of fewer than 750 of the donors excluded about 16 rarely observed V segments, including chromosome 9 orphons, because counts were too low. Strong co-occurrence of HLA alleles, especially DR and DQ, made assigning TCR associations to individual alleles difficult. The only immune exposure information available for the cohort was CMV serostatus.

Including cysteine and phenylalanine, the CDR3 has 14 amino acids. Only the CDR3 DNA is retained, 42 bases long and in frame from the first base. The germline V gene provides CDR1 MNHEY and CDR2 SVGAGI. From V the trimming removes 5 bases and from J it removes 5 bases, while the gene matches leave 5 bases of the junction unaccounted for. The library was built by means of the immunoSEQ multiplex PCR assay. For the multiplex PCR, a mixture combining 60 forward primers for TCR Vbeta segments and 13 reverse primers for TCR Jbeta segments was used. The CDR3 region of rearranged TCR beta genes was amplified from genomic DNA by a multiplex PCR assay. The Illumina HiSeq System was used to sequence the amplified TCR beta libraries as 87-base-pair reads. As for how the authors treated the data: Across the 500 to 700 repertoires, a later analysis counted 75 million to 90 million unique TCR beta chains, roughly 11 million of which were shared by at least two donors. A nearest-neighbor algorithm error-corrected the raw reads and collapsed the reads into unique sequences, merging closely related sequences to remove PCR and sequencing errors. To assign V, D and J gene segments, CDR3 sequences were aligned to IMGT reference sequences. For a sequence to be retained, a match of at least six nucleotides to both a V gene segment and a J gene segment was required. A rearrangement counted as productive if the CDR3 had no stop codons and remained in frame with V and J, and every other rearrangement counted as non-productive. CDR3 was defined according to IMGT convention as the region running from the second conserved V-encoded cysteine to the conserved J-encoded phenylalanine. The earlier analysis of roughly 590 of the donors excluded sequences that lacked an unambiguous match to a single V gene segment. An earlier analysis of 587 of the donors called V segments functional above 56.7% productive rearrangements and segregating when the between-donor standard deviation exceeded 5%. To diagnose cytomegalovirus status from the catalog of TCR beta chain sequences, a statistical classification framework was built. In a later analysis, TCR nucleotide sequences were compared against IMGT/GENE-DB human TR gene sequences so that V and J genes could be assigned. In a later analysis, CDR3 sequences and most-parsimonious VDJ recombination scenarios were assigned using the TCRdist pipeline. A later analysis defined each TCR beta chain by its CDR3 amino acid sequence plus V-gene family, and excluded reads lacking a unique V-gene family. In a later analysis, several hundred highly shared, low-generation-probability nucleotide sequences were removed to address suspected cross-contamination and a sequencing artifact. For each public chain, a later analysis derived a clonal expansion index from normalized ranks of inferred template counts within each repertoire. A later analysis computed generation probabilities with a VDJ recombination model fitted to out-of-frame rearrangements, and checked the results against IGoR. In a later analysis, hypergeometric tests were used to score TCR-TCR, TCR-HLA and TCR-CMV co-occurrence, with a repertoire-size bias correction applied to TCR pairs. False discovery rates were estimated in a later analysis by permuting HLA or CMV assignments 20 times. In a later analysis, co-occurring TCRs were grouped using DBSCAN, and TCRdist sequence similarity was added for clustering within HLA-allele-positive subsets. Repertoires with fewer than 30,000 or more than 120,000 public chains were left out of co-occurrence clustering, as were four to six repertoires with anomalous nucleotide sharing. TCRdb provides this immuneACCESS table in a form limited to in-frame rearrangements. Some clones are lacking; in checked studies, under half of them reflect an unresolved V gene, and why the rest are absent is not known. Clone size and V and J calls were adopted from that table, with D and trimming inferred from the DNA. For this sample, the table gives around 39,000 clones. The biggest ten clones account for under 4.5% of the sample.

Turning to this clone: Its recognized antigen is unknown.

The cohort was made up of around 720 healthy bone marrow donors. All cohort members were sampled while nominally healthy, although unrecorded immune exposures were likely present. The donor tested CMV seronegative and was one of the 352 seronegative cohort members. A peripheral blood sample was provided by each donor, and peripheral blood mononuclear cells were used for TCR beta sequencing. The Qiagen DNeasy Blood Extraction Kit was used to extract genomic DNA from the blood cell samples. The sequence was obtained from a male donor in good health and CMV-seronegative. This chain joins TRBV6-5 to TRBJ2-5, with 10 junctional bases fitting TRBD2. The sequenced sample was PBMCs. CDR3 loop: CASSPYSGRETQYF. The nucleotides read TGTGCCAGCAGTCCCTATAGCGGGAGGGAGACCCAGTACTTC.